A selection of T cell receptor beta chains follows, all from one sample in a study of blood T cell repertoires in COVID-19. Some clones are missing from TCRdb's copy, which holds only in-frame ones; the method was immunoSEQ multiplex PCR. Of approximately 290,000 clones listed, roughly 88% were seen once; the top ten hold about 1%. Specimen: peripheral blood. The receptors were gathered from a human donor with COVID-19, enrolled during active disease. The donor label of this sample is uncertain. Both conserved end residues are part of each CDR3. The order of the fields is clone size, D gene, J gene, V gene, CDR3 DNA, CDR3 protein. A D gene is named only where the DNA matches it firmly. Clone size is given for some rows only: seen once, a few or many times, or a class if the clone is expanded.

>NA|TRBD1|TRBJ1-5|TRBV2
TGTGCCAGCACCCTGGGACAGGGGTACAATCAGCCCCAGCATTTT
CASTLGQGYNQPQHF
>NA|TRBD2|TRBJ2-1|TRBV29-1
TGCAGCGTTTCGGGGGGAAGCTCCTACAATGAGCAGTTCTTC
CSVSGGSSYNEQFF
>NA|NA|TRBJ2-7|TRBV19
TGTGCCAGTAGTATCGAAGGGGGTGATTACGAGCAGTACTTC
CASSIEGGDYEQYF
>NA|NA|TRBJ1-1|TRBV30
TGTGCCTTCGCGGGCGGTTCGGGGAACACTGAAGCTTTCTTT
CAFAGGSGNTEAFF
>NA|TRBD2|TRBJ2-7|TRBV5-1
TGCGCCAGCAGGAATGGACTAGCCGCACTCTACGAGCAGTACTTC
CASRNGLAALYEQYF
>NA|NA|TRBJ2-3|TRBV11-1
TGTGCCAGCAGCCCTGGGACTTCCGCAGATACGCAGTATTTT
CASSPGTSADTQYF
>NA|TRBD1|TRBJ2-2|TRBV7-2
TGTGCCAGCAGCTTAGGCAGGGGGACCGGGGAGCTGTTTTTT
CASSLGRGTGELFF
>NA|TRBD2|TRBJ2-7|TRBV2
TGTGCCAGCAATAGGAGACTAGCGGGAGACGAGCAGTACTTC
CASNRRLAGDEQYF
>NA|NA|TRBJ1-2|TRBV29-1
TGCAGCGTTTCTTCGGCGGGGTCGTATGGCTACACCTTC
CSVSSAGSYGYTF
>NA|NA|TRBJ1-6|TRBV9
TGTGCCAGCAGCTCCGGTCCTAGCTCCTATAATTCACCCCTCCACTTT
CASSSGPSSYNSPLHF
>few|TRBD1|TRBJ1-6|TRBV6-5
TGTGCCAGCAACCAGGGACAGGTGAATTCACCCCTCCACTTT
CASNQGQVNSPLHF
>NA|NA|TRBJ1-4|TRBV7-9
TGTGCCAGCAGCCCCTCTCGTGAAAAACTGTTTTTT
CASSPSREKLFF
>NA|NA|TRBJ2-2|TRBV30
TGTGCCTGCGGAAGCAGGGGGAACACCGGGGAGCTGTTTTTT
CACGSRGNTGELFF
>NA|NA|TRBJ1-1|TRBV18
TGTGCCAGCTCACAGGGGGTTGACACTGAAGCTTTCTTT
CASSQGVDTEAFF
>NA|NA|TRBJ2-1|TRBV9
TGTGCCAGCAGCGTAGTTTTGGCCTCGAAAGAGCAGTTCTTC
CASSVVLASKEQFF
>NA|NA|TRBJ2-5|TRBV2
TGTGCCAGCAGTGAGAGGAGGGTGGAGACCCAGTACTTC
CASSERRVETQYF
>NA|NA|TRBJ1-2|TRBV28
TGTGCCAGCAGTTTATGGGACAGCTATGGCTACACCTTC
CASSLWDSYGYTF
>NA|NA|TRBJ2-1|TRBV28
TGTGCCAGCCTTGCGGGGCAGGCGAAGCGAAATGAGCAGTTCTTC
CASLAGQAKRNEQFF
>NA|NA|TRBJ2-1|TRBV14
TGTGCCAGCAGCCAAGACCGAAGCCGAAATGAGCAGTTCTTC
CASSQDRSRNEQFF
>NA|TRBD1|TRBJ1-1|TRBV28
TGTGCCAGCAGTTATAACAGGGGGGCTTTCTTT
CASSYNRGAFF
>NA|NA|TRBJ1-6|TRBV5-8
TGTGCCAGCAGCTTGTCTTGGAGCCGCGGGGTTAATTCACCCCTCCACTTT
CASSLSWSRGVNSPLHF
>NA|TRBD2|TRBJ2-7|TRBV29-1
TGCAGCGTCCGACTAGCGGGCCTATCCTACGAGCAGTACTTC
CSVRLAGLSYEQYF
>NA|NA|TRBJ1-2|TRBV3-1/TRBV3-2
TGTGCCAGCAGCCAACTAAGTTGGGGGGACTTTGGCTACACCTTC
CASSQLSWGDFGYTF
>NA|NA|TRBJ2-1|TRBV27
TGTGCCAGCACCCAGACTAGGAGTTACAATGAGCAGTTCTTC
CASTQTRSYNEQFF
>NA|NA|TRBJ1-1|TRBV6-5
TGTGCCACCAGGGGAGGGAACACTGAAGCTTTCTTT
CATRGGNTEAFF
>NA|NA|TRBJ1-5|TRBV3-1/TRBV3-2
TGTGCCAGCAGCCCCAATGCGGGAATCAATCAGCCCCAGCATTTT
CASSPNAGINQPQHF
>once|NA|TRBJ1-1|TRBV18
TGTGCCAGCTCACCTCTCCCGGCGGACACTGAAGCTTTCTTT
CASSPLPADTEAFF
>NA|TRBD1|TRBJ1-1|TRBV19
TGTGCCAGTACCATAAATAACAGGGGCGCTGAAGCTTTCTTT
CASTINNRGAEAFF
>NA|TRBD1|TRBJ1-6|TRBV7-9
TGTGCCAGCAGGGGGGGACAGATCTATAATTCACCCCTCCACTTT
CASRGGQIYNSPLHF
>once|TRBD2|TRBJ2-1|TRBV11-2
TGTGCCAGCAGCCCGCGGGAGTATACCGATGAGCAGTTCTTC
CASSPREYTDEQFF
>NA|NA|TRBJ1-1|TRBV19
TGTGCCAGTAGTATGCGGCCGACAGTTGAAACTTTCTTT
CASSMRPTVETFF
>NA|NA|TRBJ2-5|TRBV27
TGTGCCAGCAGTTCGGGAGTCCAAGAGACCCAGTACTTC
CASSSGVQETQYF
>NA|TRBD1|TRBJ2-1|TRBV19
TGTGCCAGTAGTTCCTCCGGGACAGGCCCCTACAATGAGCAGTTCTTC
CASSSSGTGPYNEQFF
>NA|TRBD1|TRBJ1-1|TRBV7-9
TGTGCCAGCAGTTCAGGACAGGTTAGAGCTTTCTTT
CASSSGQVRAFF
>NA|TRBD1|TRBJ1-1|TRBV7-9
TGTGCCAGCAGCCCCCGGGGGGGACAGCACATGAACACTGAAGCTTTCTTT
CASSPRGGQHMNTEAFF
>NA|TRBD2|TRBJ2-1|TRBV28
TGTGCCAGCACTCCTCCGGGACTAGCGGGAGTGATTGAGCAGTTCTTC
CASTPPGLAGVIEQFF
>NA|TRBD1|TRBJ2-5|TRBV6-5
TGTGCCAGCAGTTACGGAAACAGGGGAGAAGAGACCCAGTACTTC
CASSYGNRGEETQYF
>few|NA|TRBJ1-2|TRBV6-5
TGTGCCAGCCTTTACGGCGGGGGCCTCTATGGCTACACCTTC
CASLYGGGLYGYTF
>NA|NA|TRBJ1-3|TRBV15
TGTGCCACCAGCAGAGATTTACACCCGAGGGCCACCATATATTTT
CATSRDLHPRATIYF
>NA|TRBD2|TRBJ2-1|TRBV11-1
TGTGCCAGCAGCTTATCAGCGGGATCCTACAATGAGCAGTTCTTC
CASSLSAGSYNEQFF
>NA|TRBD2|TRBJ2-3|TRBV7-2
TGTGCCAGCAGCTTAGCGGGGTTAGCGGGAGGCCGCACAGATACGCAGTATTTT
CASSLAGLAGGRTDTQYF
>NA|TRBD2|TRBJ2-1|TRBV7-7
TGTGCTAGCAGCCGGCGGGATGATAGCGGGAGTTCTCAGTTCTTC
CASSRRDDSGSSQFF
>NA|TRBD1|TRBJ1-5|TRBV30
TGTGCCTGGAGTAGATATAGGACAGGATATAGCAATCAGCCCCAGCATTTT
CAWSRYRTGYSNQPQHF
>NA|TRBD1|TRBJ1-2|TRBV5-5
TGTGCCAGCAGCTTGGTAGGGACAGGGGATGGCTACACCTTC
CASSLVGTGDGYTF
>NA|NA|TRBJ1-3|TRBV21-1
TGTGCCAGCTTCCGGGGGGGAGGAAACGTTGGAAACACCATATATTTT
CASFRGGGNVGNTIYF
>NA|TRBD1|TRBJ2-3|TRBV10-3
TGTGCCGCATCAGCAGGGACAGGGAGCACAGATACGCAGTATTTT
CAASAGTGSTDTQYF
>NA|NA|TRBJ2-6|TRBV30
TGTGCCTGGAGTGTACCGGTGAGCTCTGGGGCCAACGTCCTGACTTTC
CAWSVPVSSGANVLTF
>NA|NA|TRBJ1-3|TRBV9
TGTGCCAGCAGCGTAGGCGCTGACTCTGGAAACACCATATATTTT
CASSVGADSGNTIYF
>NA|NA|TRBJ1-5|TRBV18
TGTGCCAGCTCACCGGGCAGGGCTCATCAGCCCCAGCATTTT
CASSPGRAHQPQHF
>NA|NA|TRBJ1-1|TRBV6-5
TGTGCCAGCAGTTACTCGACCGGGATCGGTGAAGCTTTCTTT
CASSYSTGIGEAFF
>NA|NA|TRBJ1-6|TRBV25-1
TGTGCCAGCACTTGGTCGGGGGGAAATTCACCCCTCCACTTT
CASTWSGGNSPLHF
>NA|TRBD2|TRBJ2-1|TRBV5-4
TGTGCCAGCAGCAGGACTAGCGGGTACGATGAGCAGTTCTTC
CASSRTSGYDEQFF
>NA|NA|TRBJ2-7|TRBV20-1
TGCAGTGCTAGTAGGTTTGAGGGTTCCTACGAGCAGTACTTC
CSASRFEGSYEQYF
>NA|TRBD2|TRBJ2-1|TRBV24-1
TGTGCCACCAGTGACACTAGCGGGCCCTACAATGAGCAGTTCTTC
CATSDTSGPYNEQFF
>NA|TRBD1|TRBJ2-2|TRBV5-1
TGCGCCAGCAGCTATTATCCGGGACAGGGGACCGGGGAGCTGTTTTTT
CASSYYPGQGTGELFF
>NA|NA|TRBJ1-3|TRBV11-2
TGTGCCAGCAGCTTAGATCCCGTTAGCTCTGGAAACACCATATATTTT
CASSLDPVSSGNTIYF
>once|NA|TRBJ1-5|TRBV10-3
TGTGCCATCAGCGGGGGAGGAAATCAGCCCCAGCATTTT
CAISGGGNQPQHF
>NA|NA|TRBJ2-1|TRBV27
TGTGCCAGCAGTTTTATGGGGCGAGGAAATGAGCAGTTCTTC
CASSFMGRGNEQFF
>NA|NA|TRBJ2-1|TRBV6-5
TGTGCCAGCATCTCAGCGGGCCCCTACAATGAGCAGTTCTTC
CASISAGPYNEQFF
>once|NA|TRBJ1-1|TRBV11-2
TGTGCCAGCAGCACGGTCGTCGGCACTGAAGCTTTCTTT
CASSTVVGTEAFF